These T cell receptor beta chains were read from a single sample in a study of T-cell reconstitution after alpha-beta-depleted transplantation in children. Each CDR3 protein gets one entry after TCRdb re-called the PCR reads with MiXCR. The sample shows under 850,000 distinct CDR3 sequences, approximately 14% of them seen only once. The material sequenced was PBMCs, taken before TCRalphabeta/CD19-depleted stem cell transplant. These receptors all stem from a girl under 10 years old with congenital amegakaryocytic thrombocytopenia, due to receive a stem cell transplant. Each CDR3 is given with its conserved first and last residue. A D gene is named only where the DNA matches it firmly. Clone size appears in some rows only: once, few, many, or a class for an expanded clone.

J	size	V	D	CDR3	DNA
TRBJ1-1	NA	TRBV7-2	NA	CASSYPPGWDGGTEAFF	TGTGCCAGCAGCTACCCCCCCGGATGGGACGGGGGCACTGAAGCTTTCTTT
TRBJ2-7	NA	TRBV29-1	NA	CSVEDNWGPYF	TGCAGCGTTGAAGATAATTGGGGACCTTACTTC
TRBJ2-1	NA	TRBV20-1	TRBD2	CSARDGAGLANEQFF	TGCAGTGCTAGAGATGGGGCGGGACTAGCAAATGAGCAGTTCTTC
TRBJ2-2	few	TRBV14	NA	CASSRLQGGSTGELFF	TGTGCCAGCAGCCGCCTACAGGGAGGGAGCACCGGGGAGCTGTTTTTT
TRBJ2-3	NA	TRBV2	TRBD2	CASSVQLAGVQDTQYF	TGTGCCAGCAGTGTTCAACTAGCGGGAGTTCAAGATACGCAGTATTTT
TRBJ2-5	few	TRBV7-3	NA	CASSSTASQQETQYF	TGTGCCAGCAGCTCGACAGCCTCCCAACAAGAGACCCAGTACTTC
TRBJ2-3	few	TRBV12-3/TRBV12-4	TRBD1	CASSQLGQGPTGDTQYF	TGTGCCAGCAGTCAGTTGGGACAGGGCCCAACTGGAGATACGCAGTATTTT
TRBJ2-1	many	TRBV4-2	NA	CASEAQSGSNEQFF	TGTGCCAGCGAAGCACAAAGCGGGTCCAATGAGCAGTTCTTC
TRBJ2-7	NA	TRBV12-3/TRBV12-4	NA	CASKLRLVGPYEQYF	TGTGCCAGTAAGCTCCGGTTGGTCGGGCCCTACGAGCAGTACTTC
TRBJ2-1	many	TRBV5-1	NA	CASSLPGTYNEQFF	TGCGCCAGCAGCTTACCGGGAACATACAATGAGCAGTTCTTC
TRBJ2-3	many	TRBV24-1	NA	CATSDLPGGAQYF	TGTGCCACCAGTGATTTACCGGGCGGCGCGCAGTATTTT
TRBJ1-3	many	TRBV12-3/TRBV12-4	NA	CASSLGDTIYF	TGCGCCAGCAGCTTGGGGGACACCATATATTTT
TRBJ1-5	many	TRBV28	NA	CASSRTVGNQPQHF	TGTGCCAGCAGCAGGACAGTTGGCAATCAGCCCCAGCATTTT
TRBJ2-7	many	TRBV5-1	TRBD1	CASSPRTGGGEQYF	TGCGCCAGCAGTCCTCGGACAGGGGGCGGCGAGCAGTACTTC
TRBJ2-1	few	TRBV14	TRBD2	CASSQDRLASGRPSLLYNEQFF	TGTGCCAGCAGCCAAGATAGGTTGGCTAGCGGACGACCATCACTCCTCTACAATGAGCAGTTCTTC
TRBJ1-1	many	TRBV7-8	NA	CASSSGPLLSTEAFF	TGTGCCAGCAGCTCGGGGCCCCTTCTTAGCACTGAAGCTTTCTTT
TRBJ1-5	many	TRBV10-3	TRBD1	CAIRRGLNQPQHF	TGTGCCATCAGAAGGGGGCTCAATCAGCCCCAGCATTTT
TRBJ2-3	many	TRBV10-3	TRBD1	CAISPGQDTDTQYF	TGTGCCATCAGCCCCGGACAGGACACAGATACGCAGTATTTT
TRBJ1-2	NA	TRBV29-1	NA	CSAGRGSPGYTF	TGCAGCGCCGGGCGGGGCAGTCCTGGCTACACCTTC
TRBJ2-2	many	TRBV10-3	TRBD2	CAISALLAGDIVYTGELFF	TGTGCCATCAGTGCCCTTCTGGCGGGAGATATTGTCTACACCGGGGAGCTGTTTTTT
TRBJ1-1	many	TRBV6-1	NA	CASRNAYLAVNTEAFF	TGTGCCAGCAGAAATGCTTACCTCGCAGTGAACACTGAAGCTTTCTTT
TRBJ2-1	many	TRBV29-1	NA	CSVEEGGYYNEQFF	TGCAGCGTTGAAGAGGGGGGCTACTACAATGAGCAGTTCTTC
TRBJ2-1	many	TRBV20-1	NA	CSALIGVPHNEQFF	TGCAGTGCTCTTATCGGGGTTCCCCACAATGAGCAGTTCTTC
TRBJ2-1	NA	TRBV5-1	NA	CASSLVGAYYNEQFF	TGCGCCAGCAGCTTGGTCGGGGCCTACTACAATGAGCAGTTCTTC
TRBJ2-3	NA	TRBV20-1	TRBD2	CSATEGGRTDTQYF	TGCAGTGCTACGGAGGGAGGGCGGACAGATACGCAGTATTTT
TRBJ2-1	few	TRBV5-1	TRBD2	CASSGTSGRAASYNEQFF	TGCGCCAGCAGCGGGACTAGCGGGAGGGCGGCCTCCTACAATGAGCAGTTCTTC
TRBJ2-1	many	TRBV15	NA	CATSVGGGGYNEQFF	TGTGCCACCAGCGTCGGTGGTGGGGGGTACAATGAGCAGTTCTTC
TRBJ1-1	few	TRBV5-1	NA	CASSLADNTEAFF	TGCGCCAGCAGCTTGGCGGACAACACTGAAGCTTTCTTT
TRBJ1-4	many	TRBV28	NA	CASSLSVLGSTNEKLFF	TGTGCCAGCAGTTTATCGGTGTTGGGGTCAACTAATGAAAAACTGTTTTTT
TRBJ1-1	few	TRBV5-5	NA	CASSFVAATEAFF	TGTGCCAGCAGCTTCGTTGCAGCCACTGAAGCTTTCTTT
TRBJ2-1	NA	TRBV7-6	NA	CASSKGRINEQFF	TGTGCCAGCAGCAAGGGACGGATTAATGAGCAGTTCTTC
TRBJ1-3	NA	TRBV6-5	TRBD1	CASSYRQGTNTIYF	TGTGCCAGCAGTTACCGACAGGGTACGAACACCATATATTTT
TRBJ2-1	few	TRBV3-1	NA	CASSPWGPISGEQFF	TGTGCCAGCAGCCCTTGGGGACCTATATCGGGTGAGCAGTTCTTC
TRBJ2-7	NA	TRBV5-1	TRBD1	CASSPTSTGHYEQYF	TGCGCCAGCAGCCCCACCTCGACAGGGCACTACGAGCAGTACTTC
TRBJ2-1	many	TRBV20-1	NA	CSARDPLIGEQFF	TGCAGTGCTAGAGATCCTTTAATTGGTGAGCAGTTCTTC
TRBJ1-2	few	TRBV7-3	TRBD1	CASSLTTGGDYTF	TGTGCCAGCAGCTTGACGACAGGGGGGGACTACACCTTC
TRBJ1-4	few	TRBV20-1	TRBD1	CSAPRDRLEKLFF	TGCAGTGCTCCCCGGGACAGGCTAGAAAAACTGTTTTTT
TRBJ2-3	many	TRBV5-5	TRBD2	CASSLDPSGRSDTQYF	TGTGCCAGCAGCTTGGATCCTAGCGGGAGGTCAGATACGCAGTATTTT
TRBJ2-4	NA	TRBV5-1	NA	CASGPPPGAKNIQYF	TGCGCCAGCGGTCCGCCGCCTGGAGCCAAAAACATTCAGTACTTC
TRBJ2-1	NA	TRBV29-1	NA	CSVPAFSTNSEQFF	TGCAGCGTCCCCGCATTTAGCACAAACAGTGAGCAGTTCTTC
TRBJ1-1	many	TRBV5-1	NA	CASSAYIANTEAFF	TGCGCCAGCAGCGCCTATATAGCGAACACTGAAGCTTTCTTT
TRBJ2-7	few	TRBV28	TRBD1	CASRPRQGVSYEQYF	TGTGCCAGCAGACCGCGACAGGGGGTCTCCTACGAGCAGTACTTC
TRBJ2-2	few	TRBV20-1	NA	CSARDLGKNTGELFF	TGCAGTGCTAGAGATCTGGGCAAGAACACCGGGGAGCTGTTTTTT
TRBJ2-5	NA	TRBV29-1	NA	CSVEDLGVETQYF	TGCAGCGTTGAAGATCTGGGGGTGGAGACCCAGTACTTC
TRBJ2-7	many	TRBV7-6	NA	CASSSRQRVSEQYF	TGTGCCAGCAGCTCACGACAGCGAGTCTCCGAGCAGTACTTC
TRBJ2-7	NA	TRBV5-1	NA	CASRPRAEVYEQYF	TGCGCCAGCAGACCACGAGCGGAGGTCTACGAGCAGTACTTC
TRBJ2-4	many	TRBV5-1	TRBD1	CASSPSPGTGNKNIQYF	TGCGCCAGCAGCCCCAGTCCCGGGACAGGGAACAAAAACATTCAGTACTTC
TRBJ1-1	NA	TRBV28	NA	CASRLRGRNTEAFF	TGTGCCAGCAGATTACGGGGCCGGAACACTGAAGCTTTCTTT